This T cell receptor beta chain was retrieved from a study of T-cell reconstitution after alpha-beta-depleted transplantation in children. Overall study findings and caveats: After transplant, at about two months, alpha-beta T cells were reportedly derived from several hundred expanded graft clones.

Trimming pared 5 bases from V and 0 bases from J, leaving 11 bases between. Per the germline V gene, CDR1 is MNHEY and CDR2 is SVGEGT. The CDR3 is made up of 16 amino acids. The sample holds a few counts of this clonotype. The antigen is unknown. During its preparation, the TCRbeta library received unique molecular identifiers. TCRdb itself ran the PCR reads through MiXCR, one entry per CDR3 protein. The sample shows just under 350,000 distinct CDR3 sequences, about 17% of them seen only once. Material: PBMCs, mostly from graft donor cells, obtained 360 days after TCRalphabeta/CD19-depleted stem cell transplant. The chain combines TRBV6-2 or TRBV6-3 with TRBJ2-6; unclear D gene. This clonotype originated in a male patient aged 2-15 years who had a stem cell transplant for acute lymphoblastic leukemia, so the T cells may come from the graft donor. The DNA for the CDR3 is TGTGCCAGCAGTCAAGGACCGCACTCTGGGGCCAACGTCCTGACTTTC. The encoded protein is CASSQGPHSGANVLTF.